These 14 T cell receptor beta chains came from one sample sequenced in a study of graft-versus-host responses after intestinal transplantation. Some clones are missing from TCRdb's copy, which holds only in-frame ones; the method was immunoSEQ multiplex PCR. The table shows approximately 24,000 clones, with 80% to 90% occurring only once. The material was PBMCs, obtained 463 days after intestinal transplant. The receptor source for this set is a human patient who received an intestinal transplant, so some T cells may come from the graft donor.

V is TRBV28 and J is TRBJ2-1, with D perhaps matching TRBD2 (5 bases). The germline V and J ends were trimmed by 8 bases and 3 bases, with 11 bases remaining between them. Germline V gene lookup returns CDR1 MDHEN and CDR2 SYDVKM. The CDR3 loop spans 13 amino acids. The CDR3 loop reads CASLSGGYNEQFF. CDR3 sequence (DNA): TGTGCCAGCTTATCCGGAGGCTACAATGAGCAGTTCTTC.

This sequence joins TRBV19 and TRBJ2-7; 9 bases align to TRBD2. This CDR3 region has 14 residues. The V segment lost 3 bases and the J segment 7 bases; nucleotides outside the gene matches: 7. In germline, CDR1 is LNHDA, CDR2 SQIVND (reference sequence). The CDR3 DNA reads as TGTGCCAGTAGTATGGGACTAGCCCAGGGGGAGCAGTACTTC. It codes for CASSMGLAQGEQYF.

The gene calls are TRBV7-9 and TRBJ2-5, with 10 bases aligning to TRBD2. This CDR3 is built from 15 residues. CDR1 is SEHNR, CDR2 FQNEAQ, per germline (reference sequence). V gave up 5 bases and J gave up 4 bases; unmatched junction bases: 7. CDR3 in amino acids: CASSRAGGPGETQYF. CDR3 coding DNA: TGTGCCAGCAGCCGAGCGGGAGGGCCGGGAGAGACCCAGTACTTC.

About this clone: Different DNA sequences within this sample yield the same CDR3. This chain links TRBV6-1 with TRBJ2-7; a possible D gene is TRBD1 (6 bases). The CDR3 spans 17 residues. The germline gives CDR1 MNHNS, CDR2 SASEGT. Trimming cost V 2 bases and J 1 base, with 18 bases left between them. The CDR3, as DNA: TGTGCCAGCAGTGAAATGGAAAGGCTGGACAGTTCCTACGAGCAGTACTTC. It specifies CASSEMERLDSSYEQYF.

This clone was detected once. V usage is TRBV28 and J usage is TRBJ2-1, with TRBD2 matching over 15 bases. V dropped 2 bases and J dropped 0; count of bases not matched to a gene: 2. Germline V gene sequence: CDR1 MDHEN, CDR2 SYDVKM. This CDR3 has 18 amino acids. The CDR3 coding sequence is TGTGCCAGCAGTTTAGGGACTAGCGGGGGGAGCTCCTACAATGAGCAGTTCTTC. This gives the protein CASSLGTSGGSSYNEQFF.

The V call is TRBV5-1, the J call TRBJ2-1, with D possibly being TRBD2 (5 bases). The CDR3 is 15 residues long. Germline V gene lookup returns CDR1 SGHRS and CDR2 YFSETQ. Trimming took off 9 bases at V and 5 bases at J, with 21 bases between the two ends. CDR3 sequence reads: CATGKGSGLNNEQFF. DNA of the CDR3: TGCGCCACCGGGAAAGGGTCCGGGCTTAACAATGAGCAGTTCTTC.

V usage is TRBV28 and J usage is TRBJ1-2; D is perhaps TRBD1 (5 bases). Germline values: CDR1 MDHEN, CDR2 SYDVKM. V lost 3 bases to trimming and J lost 2 bases, with 16 bases between them. There are 16 residues in the CDR3. The CDR3 DNA reads TGTGCCAGCAGTTTGGGGGGGAGGGTGTTGAACTATGGCTACACCTTC. Encoded protein: CASSLGGRVLNYGYTF.

The chain has TRBV6-5 and TRBJ2-3; possibly TRBD1 for D (7 bases). The CDR3 is made up of 13 amino acids. CDR1 is MNHEY, CDR2 SVGAGI, per germline. V lost 6 bases to trimming and J lost 6 bases, with 13 bases between them. CDR3 region: CASREQGRDTQYF. Here the CDR3 DNA reads TGTGCCAGCAGGGAACAGGGGAGGGATACGCAGTATTTT.

The chain employs TRBV25-1 and TRBJ1-1; 11 nucleotides match TRBD1. After removal of 8 bases from V and 1 base from J, the junction contained 9 bases not matched to a gene. The CDR3 totals 16 residues. Germline V gene lookup returns CDR1 MGHDK and CDR2 SYGVNS. CDR3 coding DNA: TGTGCCAGCTCGGAGGACAGGGGGCGTCGGAACACTGAAGCTTTCTTT. This encodes CASSEDRGRRNTEAFF.

V is TRBV6-5 and J is TRBJ2-3; D is ambiguous. Germline V gene lookup returns CDR1 MNHEY and CDR2 SVGAGI. V lost 0 bases to trimming and J lost 4 bases, with 8 bases between them. The CDR3 spans 14 residues. CDR3 coding DNA: TGTGCCAGCAGTTACTCGAGAGGTGCAGATACGCAGTATTTT. Translation: CASSYSRGADTQYF.

This clone showed up just a few times. The same CDR3 can be traced to other DNA sequences in this sample. The chain recombines TRBV27 with TRBJ2-7, with a tentative D call TRBD1 (6 bases). The germline V gene encodes CDR1 MNHEY and CDR2 SMNVEV (reference sequence). The ends were cut back, 4 bases at V and 2 bases at J, with 15 bases in the middle. The CDR3 is 15 amino acids. CDR3 DNA: TGTGCCAGCAGTTCCCTCGGTGGGGGCCCCTACGAGCAGTACTTC. It specifies CASSSLGGGPYEQYF.

V gene TRBV28 combines with J gene TRBJ2-1; 10 bases agree with TRBD2. The CDR3 loop spans 15 amino acids. Germline V gene data show CDR1 as MDHEN and CDR2 as SYDVKM. Trimming took 5 bases from V and 6 from J; bases not matched to a gene: 7. CDR3 nucleotides: TGTGCCAGCAGTCCCGGGACTAGCGAGGTCAATGAGCAGTTCTTC. Its protein product is CASSPGTSEVNEQFF. Variable domain in full (rest from reference TRBV28 and TRBJ2-1): DVKVTQSSRYLVKRTGEKVFLECVQDMDHENMFWYRQDPGLGLRLIYFSYDVKMKEKGDIPEGYSVSREKKERFSLILESASTNQTSMYLCASSPGTSEVNEQFFGPGTRLTVL.

Worth noting for this clone: The junction and the germline gene differ at one end; a read error may be behind it. The genes are TRBV5-6 and TRBJ2-1; D gene ambiguous. CDR3 length equals 12 residues. Germline CDR1 reads SGHDT; CDR2 reads YYEEEE. CDR3 in DNA: TGTGCCAGCAGCTTGTGGTACAATGGGCAGTTCTTC. Translation gives CASSLWYNGQFF.

This rearrangement joins TRBV7-9 to TRBJ1-1; D is uncertain. Trimming shortened V by 1 base and J by 0 bases, and 6 bases separated the two germline ends. Per germline, CDR1 SEHNR and CDR2 FQNEAQ (reference sequence). This CDR3 region has 14 residues. The CDR3 DNA reads TGTGCCAGCAGCTTAGGGGGAATGAACACTGAAGCTTTCTTT. Translation gives CASSLGGMNTEAFF.